Below, 16 T cell receptor beta chains from the same sample are listed, as sequenced in a study of T cell repertoires in cytomegalovirus infection. TCRdb passed the reads through MiXCR, listing each CDR3 protein once. The sample includes about 300,000 distinct CDR3 sequences, around 9.1% of them seen just once. The sequenced sample was PBMCs. Receptors were obtained from a human donor in good health (CMV status not recorded). Some clones in this sample may be carry-over from other donors' samples.

This clonotype was found many times. The gene calls are TRBV7-2 and TRBJ2-7; no clear D. With 0 bases removed from V and 0 bases from J, the gap between germline ends came to 9 bases. This CDR3 spans 15 amino acids. Germline loops: CDR1 SGHTA, CDR2 FQGNSA. DNA of the CDR3: TGTGCCAGCAGCTTAGCGGGCGGAAACTCCTACGAGCAGTACTTC. Protein sequence: CASSLAGGNSYEQYF.

The table lists this clonotype with a few counts. The V call is TRBV19, the J call TRBJ2-7, with D unresolved. CDR1 and CDR2 from the germline V gene are LNHDA and SQIVND (reference sequence). Trimming took off 0 bases at V and 2 bases at J, with 11 bases between the two ends. The CDR3 sequence is 15 residues long. This CDR3 is CASSIEGKWTYEQYF. The CDR3 DNA is TGTGCCAGTAGTATAGAAGGGAAGTGGACCTACGAGCAGTACTTC. The entire variable domain, with the rest obtained from reference TRBV19 and TRBJ2-7, is as follows: DGGITQSPKYLFRKEGQNVTLSCEQNLNHDAMYWYRQDPGQGLRLIYYSQIVNDFQKGDIAEGYSVSREKKESFPLTVTSAQKNPTAFYLCASSIEGKWTYEQYFGPGTRLTVT.

At least ten counts were recorded for this clonotype. V usage is TRBV20-1 and J usage is TRBJ2-6; D is undetermined. In germline, CDR1 is DFQATT, CDR2 SNEGSKA (reference sequence). The length of the CDR3 is 13 residues. The germline V and J ends were trimmed by 4 bases and 1 base, with 5 bases remaining between them. CDR3 amino acids: CSAKESGANVLTF. As DNA, the CDR3 is TGCAGTGCTAAAGAGTCTGGGGCCAACGTCCTGACTTTC.

This clonotype was picked up a small number of times. The gene calls are TRBV20-1 and TRBJ1-2, with D perhaps matching TRBD1 (5 bases). This CDR3 is built from 14 residues. V lost 1 base and J lost 4, with 13 bases in between. Germline values: CDR1 DFQATT, CDR2 SNEGSKA (reference sequence). The chain's CDR3 is CSARGGTGGYGYTF. CDR3 sequence (DNA): TGCAGTGCTAGAGGGGGAACAGGTGGCTATGGCTACACCTTC.

This clonotype was counted many times. The chain recombines TRBV3-1 with TRBJ2-5; TRBD2 matches at 10 bases. Trimming took 3 bases from V and 3 from J; bases not matched to a gene: 7. CDR1 and CDR2 (germline): LGHDT, YNNKEL (reference sequence). This CDR3 has 16 amino acids. The CDR3 here is CASSQPSGGVKETQYF. CDR3 in DNA: TGTGCCAGCAGCCAGCCTAGCGGGGGAGTTAAAGAGACCCAGTACTTC.

This clonotype was seen many times. The genes are TRBV7-2 and TRBJ2-2; 7 nucleotides agree with TRBD2. V gave up 1 base and J gave up 6 bases; unmatched junction bases: 2. The CDR3 has 14 residues. In germline, CDR1 is SGHTA, CDR2 FQGNSA. The CDR3 sequence: CASSLDLAAGELFF. The CDR3 nucleotides are TGTGCCAGCAGCTTAGACCTAGCGGCCGGGGAGCTGTTTTTT.

This clonotype was observed a few times. The rearrangement uses TRBV19 and TRBJ1-1; D not resolved. Trimming cost V 8 bases and J 1 base, with 8 bases left between them. Per the germline V gene, CDR1 is LNHDA and CDR2 is SQIVND (reference sequence). CDR3 length: 12 amino acids. In DNA form, the CDR3 reads TGTGCCAGTGCCGTGGGGAACACTGAAGCTTTCTTT. Its translation: CASAVGNTEAFF.

The rearrangement links TRBV24-1 to TRBJ2-1, with 11 bases matching TRBD2. Germline lookup yields CDR1 KGHDR and CDR2 SFDVKD. The CDR3 sequence is 16 residues long. V was pared by 4 bases and J by 5 bases, with 6 bases of the junction left unmatched. The chain's CDR3 is CATSEPIAGGNNEQFF. The CDR3 DNA is TGTGCCACCAGTGAACCGATAGCGGGGGGGAACAATGAGCAGTTCTTC.

This clonotype was counted ten times or more. The chain links TRBV11-2 to TRBJ1-5; possible D gene TRBD1, 5 bases. V was trimmed by 2 bases and J by 4 bases, leaving 12 bases between them. This CDR3 is 15 amino acids long. CDR1 and CDR2 (germline): SGHAT, FQNNGV. The CDR3 protein is CASSLTSTGNQPQHF. In nucleotides, the CDR3 is TGTGCCAGCAGCTTAACCTCTACAGGTAATCAGCCCCAGCATTTT.

The chain uses TRBV28 and TRBJ1-3, with a weak D call TRBD1 (6 bases). The CDR3 has 16 residues. Between the trimmed V and J ends, which lost 5 bases and 4 bases, there was a span of 18 bases. CDR1 is MDHEN and CDR2 is SYDVKM in the germline V gene. The DNA for the CDR3 is TGTGCCAGCAGTCCGGCCGGGGGGCAGGGCGGAAACACCATATATTTT. Its protein is CASSPAGGQGGNTIYF. Complete variable domain (other parts from reference TRBV28 and TRBJ1-3): DVKVTQSSRYLVKRTGEKVFLECVQDMDHENMFWYRQDPGLGLRLIYFSYDVKMKEKGDIPEGYSVSREKKERFSLILESASTNQTSMYLCASSPAGGQGGNTIYFGEGSWLTVV.

In this sample, this clonotype turned up many times. The chain is built from TRBV2 and TRBJ1-2; the D is unclear. Germline CDR1 reads SNHLY; CDR2 reads FYNNEI. V lost 5 bases, J lost 6 bases, and 7 bases lay in between. This CDR3 comprises 11 residues. The CDR3 DNA follows: TGTGCCAGCAGTCCCGAGGATGGCTACACCTTC. Translating it yields CASSPEDGYTF. The whole variable domain, filled in from reference TRBV2 and TRBJ1-2, reads EPEVTQTPSHQVTQMGQEVILRCVPISNHLYFYWYRQILGQKVEFLVSFYNNEISEKSEIFDDQFSVERPDGSNFTLKIRSTKLEDSAMYFCASSPEDGYTFGSGTRLTVV.

This clonotype was seen at least ten times. The rearrangement uses TRBV28 and TRBJ1-2, with D possibly being TRBD1 (5 bases). Germline V gene lookup returns CDR1 MDHEN and CDR2 SYDVKM. This CDR3 contains 13 residues. The V and J ends lost 6 bases and 7 bases respectively, with 15 bases between them. The chain's CDR3 is CASSLSRAGGYTF. The CDR3 DNA reads TGTGCCAGCAGCCTCAGCAGGGCTGGTGGCTACACCTTC.

This clonotype was recorded a few times. The V gene is TRBV29-1, the J gene TRBJ2-5; D may match TRBD1 or TRBD2 (5 bases each). V lost 7 bases to trimming and J lost 6 bases, with 15 bases between them. Germline loops: CDR1 SQVTM, CDR2 ANQGSEA. The CDR3 length is 12 residues. The CDR3 DNA is TGCAGCGACCGGGACCCCGGACAGACCCAGTACTTC. Translated, it gives CSDRDPGQTQYF.

The V call is TRBV29-1, the J call TRBJ2-7; unclear D gene. From germline, CDR1 is SQVTM and CDR2 ANQGSEA. The CDR3 length is 13 residues. Trimming stripped 7 bases from V and 2 bases from J, with 15 bases between. The CDR3 reads CSAFSSSTYEQYF. The CDR3 nucleotides read TGCAGCGCATTTTCGTCAAGCACCTACGAGCAGTACTTC.

In this sample, this clonotype turned up many times. The gene calls are TRBV18 and TRBJ1-1, with a tentative D call TRBD1 (6 bases). Between the trimmed V and J ends, which lost 3 bases and 10 bases, there was a span of 18 bases. CDR1 and CDR2 from the germline V gene are KGHSH and LQKENI. The CDR3 contains 14 residues. This CDR3 reads CASSPDSDGGRAFF. CDR3 nucleotides: TGTGCCAGCTCACCCGACAGTGACGGGGGGCGAGCTTTCTTT. The full variable domain, in which reference TRBV18 and TRBJ1-1 provide the parts outside the CDR3, is NAGVMQNPRHLVRRRGQEARLRCSPMKGHSHVYWYRQLPEEGLKFMVYLQKENIIDESGMPKERFSAEFPKEGPSILRIQQVVRGDSAAYFCASSPDSDGGRAFFGQGTRLTVV.

A word on this clonotype: A much bigger clone sits one base away, suggesting this may be a read error. This chain connects TRBV29-1 to TRBJ2-5; D may match TRBD1 or TRBD2 (7 bases each). The CDR3 runs 14 residues. CDR1 and CDR2 from the germline V gene are SQVTM and ANQGSEA. The CDR3 DNA is TGCAGCGTTGAAGACGGCGCAGGGGGGGAGATCCAGTACTTC. Amino acids: CSVEDGAGGEIQYF.